A single sample gave rise to the 14 T cell receptor beta chains below, sequenced in a study of CD8 T cells in Susac syndrome. When the RNA was reverse transcribed, random hexamers were used with an input of about 0.5 to 1 ug. TCRdb redid the calling of the immunoSEQ multiplex PCR reads with MiXCR, one entry per CDR3 protein. The sample comprises some 190,000 distinct CDR3 sequences, approximately 95% of which are singletons, and 0.1% rests with the top ten. The source material was CD4+ T cells from PBMCs. These receptors all stem from a human donor in good health.

The chain has TRBV10-3 and TRBJ1-3, with TRBD1 matching over 9 bases. This CDR3 region has 14 residues. From germline, CDR1 is ENHRY and CDR2 SYGVKD. The ends lost 4 bases at V and 5 bases at J; junction bases unmatched: 3. The CDR3 bases are TGTGCCATCAGTGGTGGGACAGGGAGAAACACCATATATTTT. Translation: CAISGGTGRNTIYF.

The CDR3 sequence: CSAPTQWTAETQYF. In nucleotides, the CDR3 is TGCAGTGCCCCGACCCAATGGACCGCAGAGACCCAGTACTTC. This sequence joins TRBV20-1 and TRBJ2-5; D unclear. V was shortened by 6 bases and J by 4 bases, with 18 bases between the two germline ends. CDR3 size: 14 residues. Germline-derived CDR1 and CDR2 are DFQATT and SNEGSKA (reference sequence).

The chain has TRBV5-1 and TRBJ2-3; D is ambiguous. CDR1 SGHRS and CDR2 YFSETQ come from the germline V gene. The length of the CDR3 is 15 residues. Trimming removed 5 bases from V and 0 bases from J, with 13 bases in between. CDR3 amino acids: CASSPSPTSTDTQYF. The CDR3 bases are TGCGCCAGCAGTCCTAGTCCGACGAGCACAGATACGCAGTATTTT.

The CDR3 here is CASSLGGQKVQPQHF. The CDR3 bases are TGTGCCAGCAGTTTAGGGGGACAGAAGGTTCAGCCCCAGCATTTT. V is TRBV28 and J is TRBJ1-5, with 7 bases aligning to TRBD1. The CDR3 consists of 15 residues. The germline CDR1 and CDR2 sequences are MDHEN and SYDVKM. The V gene end was trimmed by 2 bases and the J gene end by 6 bases; junction bases not matched to a gene: 7.

The chain joins TRBV6-2 or TRBV6-3 to TRBJ2-2; TRBD2 matches at 8 bases. Germline CDR1 reads MNHEY; CDR2 reads SVGEGT. This CDR3 is built from 17 residues. The V and J ends lost 3 bases and 1 base, in that order; junction bases with no gene match: 7. The CDR3 loop is CASSYRAGGVNTGELFF. CDR3 coding DNA: TGTGCCAGCAGTTATCGGGCGGGGGGCGTGAACACCGGGGAGCTGTTTTTT.

The V call is TRBV15, the J call TRBJ1-1; D is undetermined. V lost 0 bases, J lost 10 bases, and 24 bases lay in between. CDR3 length: 17 residues. From germline, CDR1 is LNHNV and CDR2 YYDKDF (reference sequence). The CDR3 spells CATSRDWSVDTLKPAFF. For the CDR3, the DNA is TGTGCCACCAGCAGAGATTGGTCCGTCGATACCCTGAAGCCAGCTTTCTTT.

V and J are TRBV20-1 and TRBJ2-3, with 11 nucleotides matching TRBD1. Germline V lookup: CDR1 DFQATT, CDR2 SNEGSKA (reference sequence). J gave up 0 bases and V 4 bases, and 3 bases lay outside the gene matches. The CDR3 is made up of 15 amino acids. The CDR3 spells CSATRTGGSTDTQYF. DNA for the CDR3: TGCAGTGCTACCAGGACAGGGGGCAGCACAGATACGCAGTATTTT.

This rearrangement joins TRBV7-2 to TRBJ1-5; weak D call: TRBD1 (5 bases). Trimming shortened V by 2 bases and J by 4 bases, and 12 bases separated the two germline ends. The CDR3 is made up of 15 amino acids. The germline V gene encodes CDR1 SGHTA and CDR2 FQGNSA. The CDR3 DNA reads as TGTGCCAGCAGCTTAACCATCACAGGTAATCAGCCCCAGCATTTT. Protein sequence: CASSLTITGNQPQHF. The entire variable domain, with the rest obtained from reference TRBV7-2 and TRBJ1-5, is as follows: GAGVSQSPSNKVTEKGKDVELRCDPISGHTALYWYRQSLGQGLEFLIYFQGNSAPDKSGLPSDRFSAERTGGSVSTLTIQRTQQEDSAVYLCASSLTITGNQPQHFGDGTRLSIL.

The chain joins TRBV7-9 to TRBJ2-3, with D possibly being TRBD2 (6 bases). Germline V gives CDR1 SEHNR, CDR2 FQNEAQ (reference sequence). V lost 4 bases, J lost 0 bases, and 11 bases lay in between. The length of the CDR3 is 15 residues. CDR3 protein: CASSYDGGSTDTQYF. The CDR3 region has the DNA TGTGCCAGCAGCTACGACGGGGGTAGCACAGATACGCAGTATTTT.

This chain joins TRBV7-9 and TRBJ2-7; a possible D gene is TRBD1 (6 bases). V lost 4 bases to trimming and J lost 2 bases, with 15 bases between them. The CDR3 contains 15 residues. CDR1 is SEHNR, CDR2 FQNEAQ, per germline (reference sequence). The CDR3 DNA sequence: TGTGCCAGCAGCTCCTCGGGACATGGGACCTACGAGCAGTACTTC. This translates into CASSSSGHGTYEQYF. Supplemented by reference TRBV7-9 and TRBJ2-7, the full variable domain reads DTGVSQNPRHKITKRGQNVTFRCDPISEHNRLYWYRQTLGQGPEFLTYFQNEAQLEKSRLLSDRFSAERPKGSFSTLEIQRTEQGDSAMYLCASSSSGHGTYEQYFGPGTRLTVT.

This CDR3 is CASTDRLNLNTEAFF. The CDR3 DNA is TGTGCCAGTACCGACAGGCTTAATCTGAACACTGAAGCTTTCTTT. The rearrangement joins TRBV19 to TRBJ1-1, with D perhaps matching TRBD1 (6 bases). The CDR3 has 15 amino acids. Germline CDR1 and CDR2: LNHDA and SQIVND (reference sequence). The V gene lost 7 bases and the J gene lost 0 bases, with 15 bases spanning the gap.

The V gene is TRBV7-2, the J gene TRBJ2-7; 9 positions match TRBD2. The CDR3 runs to 15 residues. Germline trimming cut 6 bases from V and 6 bases from J; bases unmatched to any gene: 12. Germline V gives CDR1 SGHTA, CDR2 FQGNSA. The CDR3 loop reads CASRPGTSRLTEQYF. In DNA form, the CDR3 reads TGTGCCAGCAGACCCGGGACTAGCCGTTTGACCGAGCAGTACTTC.

The V and J genes are TRBV7-8 and TRBJ2-5; possible D gene TRBD1, 5 bases. Germline-derived CDR1 and CDR2 are SGHVS and FQNEAQ. This CDR3 is 12 amino acids long. Trimming left V 6 bases short and J 9 bases short, with 14 bases between. CDR3 nucleotides: TGTGCCAGCAGTTTCTGGGGCGAGGCCCAGTACTTC. It encodes CASSFWGEAQYF.

The V and J genes are TRBV19 and TRBJ1-6, with D possibly being TRBD1 (5 bases). The ends were cut back, 8 bases at V and 5 bases at J, with 13 bases in the middle. The CDR3 covers 14 residues. The V gene's germline CDR1 is LNHDA and CDR2 SQIVND (reference sequence). The CDR3: CASGDVGNNSPLHF. For the CDR3, the DNA is TGTGCCAGTGGGGACGTGGGGAATAATTCACCCCTCCACTTT.